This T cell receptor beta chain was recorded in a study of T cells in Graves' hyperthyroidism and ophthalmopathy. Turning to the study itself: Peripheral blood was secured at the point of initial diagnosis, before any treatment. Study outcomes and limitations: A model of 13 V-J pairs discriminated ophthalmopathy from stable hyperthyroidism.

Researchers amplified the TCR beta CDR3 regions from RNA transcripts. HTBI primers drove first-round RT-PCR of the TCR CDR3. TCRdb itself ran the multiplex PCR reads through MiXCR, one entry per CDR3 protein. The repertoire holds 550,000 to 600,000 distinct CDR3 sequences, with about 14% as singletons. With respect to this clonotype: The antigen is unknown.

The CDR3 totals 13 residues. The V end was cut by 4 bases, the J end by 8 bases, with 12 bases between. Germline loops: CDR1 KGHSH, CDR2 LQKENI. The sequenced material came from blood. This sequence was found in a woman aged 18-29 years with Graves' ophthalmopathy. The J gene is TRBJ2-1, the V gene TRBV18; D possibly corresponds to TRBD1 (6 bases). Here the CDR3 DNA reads TGTGCCAGCTCACAACGGGACACTTATGAGCAGTTCTTC. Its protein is CASSQRDTYEQFF.